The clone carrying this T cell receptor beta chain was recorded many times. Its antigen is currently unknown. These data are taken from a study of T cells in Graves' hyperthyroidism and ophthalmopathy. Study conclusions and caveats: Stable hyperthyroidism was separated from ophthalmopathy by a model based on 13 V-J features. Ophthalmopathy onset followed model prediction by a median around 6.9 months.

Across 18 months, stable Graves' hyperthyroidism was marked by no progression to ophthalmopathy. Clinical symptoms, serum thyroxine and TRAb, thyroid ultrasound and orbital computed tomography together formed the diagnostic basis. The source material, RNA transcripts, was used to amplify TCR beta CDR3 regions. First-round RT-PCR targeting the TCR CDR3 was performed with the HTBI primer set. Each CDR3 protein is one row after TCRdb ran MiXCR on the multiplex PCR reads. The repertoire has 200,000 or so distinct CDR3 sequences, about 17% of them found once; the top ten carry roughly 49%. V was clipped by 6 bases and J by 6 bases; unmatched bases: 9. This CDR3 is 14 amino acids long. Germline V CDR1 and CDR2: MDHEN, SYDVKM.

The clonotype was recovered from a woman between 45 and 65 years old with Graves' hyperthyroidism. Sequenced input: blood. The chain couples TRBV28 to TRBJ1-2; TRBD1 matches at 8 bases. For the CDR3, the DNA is TGTGCCAGCAGCAAGACGACAGGGGTTAATGGCTACACCTTC. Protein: CASSKTTGVNGYTF.